The clone carrying this T cell receptor (beta chain) was found many times. Its cognate antigen is unknown. Via MiXCR, TCRdb re-called the RT-PCR reads, giving one row per CDR3 protein. The sample shows under 550,000 distinct CDR3 sequences, less than 10% of them seen only once. This specimen comes from a study of response to subunit inactivated influenza vaccine. Study-wide results and caveats: Each seasonal influenza vaccination recruits few new T cells, the authors suggested.

The CDR3 has 14 amino acids. Losses at the gene ends were 5 bases for V and 0 bases for J; bases not matched to a gene: 4. The clonotype originates from a man aged 50 to 69 who received an inactivated influenza vaccine. The material sequenced was PBMCs from blood, taken roughly 24 months after vaccination. The chain is built from TRBV12-3 or TRBV12-4 and TRBJ2-7, with TRBD1 identical over 7 bases. DNA of the CDR3: TGTGCCAGCAGTCAGGACAGGTTCTCCTACGAGCAGTACTTC. The encoded protein is CASSQDRFSYEQYF.